The text below deals with one T cell receptor beta chain. Its antigen is unknown. A read error may account for a junction end that differs from germline. A single record per CDR3 protein comes from TCRdb applying MiXCR to the 5' RACE reads. The data show about 74,000 distinct CDR3 sequences, with around 5.2% seen just once and about 7.4% held by the top ten. The study built unsorted libraries from 2 million PBMCs kept at -80 C. These data originate in a study of neurological immune-mediated disorders. The germline CDR1 and CDR2 sequences are DFQATT and SNEGSKA (reference sequence). This CDR3 region has 16 residues. Study-wide points: Across subjects, no CDR3 amino acid sequence appeared in expanded clones of more than one subject, a finding that suggested private repertoires in all groups.

The rearrangement links TRBV20-1 to TRBJ1-5; perhaps TRBD1 as D (6 bases). The sequenced sample was PBMCs. This clonotype originated in a young man with multiple sclerosis. CDR3 nucleotide sequence: TGCAGTGCTAGAGATCGGCAGGGGTACAGCAATCAGCCCCAGAATTTT. Translation gives CSARDRQGYSNQPQNF.